Following are 23 T cell receptor beta chains from one sample sequenced in a study of cytomegalovirus exposure and HLA in healthy donors. PCR involved 60 Vbeta and 13 Jbeta primers. The repertoire was sequenced with immunoSEQ multiplex PCR; TCRdb's copy has only in-frame clones and lacks some. The sample yields 150,000 to 200,000 clones, 75% to 85% seen once. The source material was PBMCs. Receptors originate from a woman in her fifties or sixties in good health and CMV-seronegative.

This clone came up a few times. This chain joins TRBV5-6 and TRBJ1-2; no clear D. Trimming removed 2 bases at V and 8 bases at J, with 19 bases between. Germline CDR1 and CDR2: SGHDT and YYEEEE. The CDR3 has 15 residues. Here the CDR3 DNA reads TGTGCCAGCAGCTTTTACAGCGAGCGGAGGAGGGGCTACACCTTC. Residues: CASSFYSERRRGYTF.

The chain carries TRBV9 and TRBJ2-7; D possibly corresponds to TRBD2 (7 bases). Trimming removed 3 bases from V and 9 bases from J, with 22 bases in between. CDR1 and CDR2 from the germline V gene are SGDLS and YYNGEE. This CDR3 has 15 amino acids. As DNA, the CDR3 is TGTGCCAGCAGCGAGGGGGGGACACCTCCTTTGGGGCAGTACTTC. Protein: CASSEGGTPPLGQYF.

As for this clone: One junction end does not reproduce the germline sequence, and a read error may be involved. J is TRBJ1-1 and V is TRBV7-2; 10 bases fit TRBD1. CDR1 SGHTA and CDR2 FQGNSA come from the germline V gene. The CDR3 contains 15 residues. The CDR3 nucleotides read TGTGCTAGCAGCTCTGGGGACAGGGGGAACACTGAAGCTTTCTTT. It yields the protein CASSSGDRGNTEAFF.

V usage is TRBV29-1 and J usage is TRBJ2-1; D perhaps matches TRBD2 (6 bases). Per germline, CDR1 SQVTM and CDR2 ANQGSEA. CDR3 length equals 15 residues. V shed 4 bases and J shed 4 bases, with 17 bases lying between them. The CDR3 bases are TGCAGCGTTGTAACGGGACTGCACACATACAATGAGCAGTTCTTC. As protein: CSVVTGLHTYNEQFF.

A single count supports this clone. The rearrangement uses TRBV13 and TRBJ2-7; the match to TRBD2 covers 12 bases. The ends lost 5 bases at V and 3 bases at J; junction bases unmatched: 5. CDR3 length: 15 residues. The V gene's germline CDR1 is PRHDT and CDR2 FYEKMQ (reference sequence). This chain's CDR3 is CASSPRTSGIYEQYF. For the CDR3, the DNA is TGTGCCAGCAGCCCGCGGACTAGCGGGATCTACGAGCAGTACTTC.

The chain is built from TRBV4-2 and TRBJ2-5; 8 nucleotides match TRBD2. The germline V gene encodes CDR1 LGHNA and CDR2 YNFKEQ. The ends lost 5 bases at V and 2 bases at J; junction bases unmatched: 4. The CDR3 is 14 residues long. The CDR3 region is CASSTLAGQETQYF. The CDR3 DNA sequence: TGTGCCAGCAGCACGCTAGCGGGTCAAGAGACCCAGTACTTC.

The chain has TRBV29-1 and TRBJ2-7; 9 bases fit TRBD2. V shed 4 bases and J 4 bases; nucleotides not matched to a gene: 11. The CDR3 has 15 amino acids. CDR1 is SQVTM and CDR2 is ANQGSEA in the germline V gene. The CDR3 nucleotides are TGCAGCGTTGTTTGGGGTAGCGGGAGTAGTTACGAGCAGTACTTC. This sequence encodes CSVVWGSGSSYEQYF.

The V gene is TRBV7-9, the J gene TRBJ1-2, with a weak D call TRBD1 (6 bases). The germline CDR1 and CDR2 sequences are SEHNR and FQNEAQ (reference sequence). Trimming cost V 2 bases and J 0 bases, with 19 bases left between them. The CDR3 length is 18 residues. CDR3 DNA: TGTGCCAGCAGCTTAAAATCCCGGGGACAACCTTCTAACTATGGCTACACCTTC. Translation: CASSLKSRGQPSNYGYTF. Looking up the rest from reference TRBV7-9 and TRBJ1-2 gives the full variable domain: DTGVSQNPRHKITKRGQNVTFRCDPISEHNRLYWYRQTLGQGPEFLTYFQNEAQLEKSRLLSDRFSAERPKGSFSTLEIQRTEQGDSAMYLCASSLKSRGQPSNYGYTFGSGTRLTVV.

The CDR3 region has the DNA TGCGCCAGCAGCTTGGCGGGGGGCCTACAAGAGACCCAGTACTTC. Residues: CASSLAGGLQETQYF. This chain links TRBV5-1 with TRBJ2-5; possible D gene TRBD2, 7 bases. Per germline, CDR1 SGHRS and CDR2 YFSETQ. The germline V and J ends were trimmed by 0 bases and 2 bases, with 11 bases remaining between them. The CDR3 extends over 15 amino acids.

The chain uses TRBV19 and TRBJ2-1; 10 nucleotides match TRBD1. The ends lost 6 bases at V and 7 bases at J; junction bases unmatched: 12. The CDR3 runs 16 residues. CDR1 is LNHDA and CDR2 is SQIVND in the germline V gene (reference sequence). The CDR3 bases are TGTGCCAGTAGCACTCTGGACAGGGGGATTTTTAATGAGCAGTTCTTC. It is translated as CASSTLDRGIFNEQFF.

The chain recombines TRBV7-9 with TRBJ1-6; D call uncertain. There are 15 residues in the CDR3. Germline lookup yields CDR1 SEHNR and CDR2 FQNEAQ (reference sequence). Trimming took off 6 bases at V and 6 bases at J, with 15 bases between the two ends. The chain's CDR3 is CASRTEGLVNSPLHF. The CDR3 DNA reads as TGTGCCAGCAGGACGGAGGGATTGGTTAATTCACCCCTCCACTTT. The variable domain in full, with the rest retrieved from reference TRBV7-9 and TRBJ1-6, is DTGVSQNPRHKITKRGQNVTFRCDPISEHNRLYWYRQTLGQGPEFLTYFQNEAQLEKSRLLSDRFSAERPKGSFSTLEIQRTEQGDSAMYLCASRTEGLVNSPLHFGNGTRLTVT.

The chain joins TRBV5-5 to TRBJ1-1; maybe TRBD1 (5 bases). The V gene's germline CDR1 is SGHKS and CDR2 YYEKEE (reference sequence). Trimming took 0 bases from V and 5 from J, leaving 14 bases between them. This CDR3 has 15 amino acids. CDR3 in amino acids: CASSLEVSGRTEAFF. CDR3 bases: TGTGCCAGCAGCTTGGAGGTATCAGGGAGGACTGAAGCTTTCTTT.

The rearrangement links TRBV4-3 to TRBJ2-2, with 7 bases fitting TRBD1. Germline CDR1 is LGHNA and CDR2 is YSLEER. The CDR3 contains 15 residues. V shed 6 bases and J 4 bases; nucleotides not matched to a gene: 8. CDR3 nucleotides: TGCGCCAGCAGGCTAGACAGGGCGACCACCGGGGAGCTGTTTTTT. It encodes CASRLDRATTGELFF.

This clone has only a few counts. V and J are TRBV5-6 and TRBJ1-3; no clear D gene. The CDR3 consists of 14 residues. V lost 4 bases and J lost 4, with 12 bases in between. CDR1 and CDR2 (germline): SGHDT, YYEEEE. CDR3 residues: CASSPTFRGNTIYF. The CDR3, as DNA: TGTGCCAGCAGCCCCACGTTTCGGGGAAACACCATATATTTT.

The V call is TRBV28, the J call TRBJ2-1, with 7 positions matching TRBD1. Germline CDR1 and CDR2: MDHEN and SYDVKM. The CDR3 spans 16 residues. Trimming removed 5 bases from V and 0 bases from J; junction bases left unmatched: 7. The CDR3 DNA is TGTGCCAGCAGTCTAGAGACAGGGATCTCCTACAATGAGCAGTTCTTC. Its translation: CASSLETGISYNEQFF.

The chain combines TRBV5-1 with TRBJ1-2; D ambiguous. The length of the CDR3 is 15 residues. Germline values: CDR1 SGHRS, CDR2 YFSETQ. Trimming removed 4 bases from V and 6 bases from J, with 19 bases in between. The CDR3 here is CASSLRRWGGDGYTF. The CDR3 coding sequence is TGCGCCAGCAGCCTCCGGCGATGGGGAGGAGATGGCTACACCTTC.

The V call is TRBV15, the J call TRBJ1-1; 7 bases fit TRBD1. Germline V CDR1 and CDR2: LNHNV, YYDKDF (reference sequence). This CDR3 is built from 14 residues. V trimming: 1 base; J trimming: 6 bases; junction bases outside the gene matches: 5. The DNA for the CDR3 is TGTGCCACCAGCAGAGGAGGGGGCTACGCTGAAGCTTTCTTT. Protein: CATSRGGGYAEAFF.

The rearrangement joins TRBV5-4 to TRBJ2-5; the D gene is possibly TRBD1 (7 bases). Germline lookup yields CDR1 SGHNT and CDR2 YYREEE (reference sequence). The CDR3 consists of 14 residues. Trimming pared 5 bases from V and 1 base from J, leaving 12 bases between. CDR3 coding DNA: TGTGCCAGCAGGTATCAGGGGGGCCAAGAGACCCAGTACTTC. Residues: CASRYQGGQETQYF.

This sequence joins TRBV28 and TRBJ1-5; D ambiguous. The CDR3 is made up of 13 amino acids. Germline V gene data show CDR1 as MDHEN and CDR2 as SYDVKM. Trimming stripped 6 bases from V and 9 bases from J, with 15 bases between. CDR3 sequence (DNA): TGTGCCAGCAGCCCTGCCTCCCCCGGGCCCCAGCATTTT. It yields the protein CASSPASPGPQHF.

A single count supports this clone. J is TRBJ1-4 and V is TRBV28; TRBD1 agrees at 7 bases. CDR3 length: 14 amino acids. V lost 6 bases and J lost 5; bases outside the gene matches: 6. Per the germline V gene, CDR1 is MDHEN and CDR2 is SYDVKM. The CDR3 coding sequence is TGTGCCAGCAGCATGGGACAGAGGAATGAAAAACTGTTTTTT. This translates into CASSMGQRNEKLFF.

The chain recombines TRBV4-3 with TRBJ2-1; no clear D gene. Looked up from germline, CDR1 is LGHNA and CDR2 is YSLEER. The CDR3 sequence is 13 residues long. The ends were cut back, 1 base at V and 9 bases at J, with 10 bases in the middle. Written as DNA, the CDR3 is TGCGCCAGCAGCCAAGGCCTGGTGGCTGAGCAGTTCTTC. It encodes CASSQGLVAEQFF.

The chain employs TRBV11-3 and TRBJ2-7, with 9 positions matching TRBD1. V gave up 1 base and J gave up 7 bases; unmatched junction bases: 14. The CDR3 consists of 17 residues. The germline CDR1 and CDR2 sequences are SGHNT and YENEEA. This chain's CDR3 is CASSLVMGRDRVGEQYF. The CDR3 bases are TGTGCCAGCAGCTTAGTCATGGGGCGGGACAGGGTGGGAGAGCAGTACTTC.

This chain links TRBV15 with TRBJ1-1, with no clear D. The germline V and J ends were trimmed by 4 bases and 1 base, with 10 bases remaining between them. This CDR3 has 14 residues. From germline, CDR1 is LNHNV and CDR2 YYDKDF (reference sequence). Here the CDR3 DNA reads TGTGCCACCAGCATACTCATTTCGAACACTGAAGCTTTCTTT. It codes for CATSILISNTEAFF. Full variable domain (missing parts from reference TRBV15 and TRBJ1-1): DAMVIQNPRYQVTQFGKPVTLSCSQTLNHNVMYWYQQKSSQAPKLLFHYYDKDFNNEADTPDNFQSRRPNTSFCFLDIRSPGLGDTAMYLCATSILISNTEAFFGQGTRLTVV.